A selection of T cell receptor beta chains follows, all from one sample in a study of preoperative IRX-2 immunotherapy in early breast cancer. Assay: immunoSEQ multiplex PCR; the TCRdb copy retains only in-frame clones and omits some. The sample shows around 34,000 clones, about 95% of them seen only once. This material was acquired from a patient treated with IRX-2 immunotherapy. The receptors were gathered from a human donor with breast cancer. Both conserved end residues are part of each CDR3. The D gene is left open where the match is weak. The size of a clone is reported for some rows only, either as once, few or many, or as a class for expanded clones.

J: TRBJ2-7; V: TRBV2; D: TRBD1; size: .; DNA: TGTGCCAGCAGTGGTGACCGGGACAGCCCCTACGAGCAGTACTTC; CDR3: CASSGDRDSPYEQYF
J: TRBJ1-4; V: TRBV5-1; D: .; size: .; DNA: TGCGCCAGCGGGGCCAGTACAACGGGTGAAAAACTGTTTTTT; CDR3: CASGASTTGEKLFF
J: TRBJ1-1; V: TRBV2; D: TRBD1; size: .; DNA: TGTGCCAGCGGAGGACAGGCCTACACTGAAGCTTTCTTT; CDR3: CASGGQAYTEAFF
J: TRBJ1-3; V: TRBV15; D: TRBD1; size: .; DNA: TGTGCCACCAGCAGGAACTCCGGGACAGGGTCCGGAAACACCATATATTTT; CDR3: CATSRNSGTGSGNTIYF
J: TRBJ2-4; V: TRBV5-1; D: .; size: .; DNA: TGCGCCAGCAGCTCTCAGGTTGCGGCGAACATTCAGTACTTC; CDR3: CASSSQVAANIQYF
J: TRBJ2-2; V: TRBV10-1; D: TRBD1; size: .; DNA: TGCGCCAGCAGTGAGGAGGGGGCGGACACCGGGGAGCTGTTTTTT; CDR3: CASSEEGADTGELFF
J: TRBJ2-1; V: TRBV10-3; D: TRBD2; size: .; DNA: TGTGCCATCAGCGAAGGGGGTCTACTAGCGGGGGCCCCTAATGAGCAGTTCTTC; CDR3: CAISEGGLLAGAPNEQFF
J: TRBJ2-1; V: TRBV9; D: TRBD2; size: .; DNA: TGTGCCAGCGGGGGGGGGTCTGAGCAGTTCTTC; CDR3: CASGGGSEQFF
J: TRBJ2-1; V: TRBV11-3; D: .; size: .; DNA: TGTGCCAGCAGCTTAGCAAGCCAGGGGGAGCAGTTCTTC; CDR3: CASSLASQGEQFF
J: TRBJ1-4; V: TRBV28; D: .; size: .; DNA: TGTGCCAGCAGACCCCGGACGGGGGCTAATGAAAAACTGTTTTTT; CDR3: CASRPRTGANEKLFF
J: TRBJ2-1; V: TRBV5-6; D: .; size: .; DNA: TGTGCCAGCAGCTTGAGGGGGGGCTTGTACAATGAGCAGTTCTTC; CDR3: CASSLRGGLYNEQFF
J: TRBJ2-3; V: TRBV7-2; D: TRBD2; size: .; DNA: TGTGCCAGCAGCTCCTCCTGGACTAGCGGGGGGGCCGCAGATACGCAGTATTTT; CDR3: CASSSSWTSGGAADTQYF
J: TRBJ1-6; V: TRBV9; D: .; size: once; DNA: TGTGCCAGCAGCGTAGCTACAGAGAATTCACCCCTCCACTTT; CDR3: CASSVATENSPLHF
J: TRBJ1-5; V: TRBV4-1; D: TRBD1; size: .; DNA: TGCGCCAGCAGCCTACACGACGGACAGGCCGATCAGCCCCAGCATTTT; CDR3: CASSLHDGQADQPQHF
J: TRBJ1-5; V: TRBV5-1; D: TRBD1; size: .; DNA: TGCGCCAGCAGCTTTACGGGACAGAGCAATCAGCCCCAGCATTTT; CDR3: CASSFTGQSNQPQHF
J: TRBJ1-4; V: TRBV7-2; D: .; size: .; DNA: TGTGCCAGCAGCTTAAGGGATGCTGAAAAACTGTTTTTT; CDR3: CASSLRDAEKLFF
J: TRBJ2-1; V: TRBV4-2; D: TRBD1; size: .; DNA: TGTGCCAGCAGCCAAGCGGGACAGGTCTATGAGCAGTTCTTC; CDR3: CASSQAGQVYEQFF
J: TRBJ2-7; V: TRBV6-5; D: TRBD1; size: .; DNA: TGTGCCAGCAGTTACTCGGGACAGGGGGCGATCTACGAGCAGTACTTC; CDR3: CASSYSGQGAIYEQYF
J: TRBJ2-1; V: TRBV7-9; D: TRBD2; size: .; DNA: TGTGCCAGCAGCTTAAGAGAGGGACTAGCGGGGGGTGGGGAGCAGTTCTTC; CDR3: CASSLREGLAGGGEQFF
J: TRBJ1-4; V: TRBV27; D: TRBD1; size: .; DNA: TGTGCCAGCAGTACGGGACAGGGAGGCGAAAAACTGTTTTTT; CDR3: CASSTGQGGEKLFF
J: TRBJ2-7; V: TRBV18; D: TRBD1; size: .; DNA: TGTGCCAGCTCGAAGGGACAGGACTTCTCCTACGAGCAGTACTTC; CDR3: CASSKGQDFSYEQYF
J: TRBJ1-1; V: TRBV15; D: .; size: .; DNA: TGTGCCACCAGCAGGAATTTGGGGGGCACTGAAGCTTTCTTT; CDR3: CATSRNLGGTEAFF
J: TRBJ1-4; V: TRBV18; D: .; size: .; DNA: TGTGCCAGCTCACCGGTCGGGGCAACTAATGAAAAACTGTTTTTT; CDR3: CASSPVGATNEKLFF
J: TRBJ1-2; V: TRBV6-4; D: .; size: .; DNA: TGTGCCAGCAGTGACTCGATTGGTGGCTACACCTTC; CDR3: CASSDSIGGYTF
J: TRBJ2-1; V: TRBV7-9; D: .; size: once; DNA: TGTGCCAGCAGCTTAGCGCTAGGGGGGCAGTTCTTC; CDR3: CASSLALGGQFF
J: TRBJ2-5; V: TRBV11-2; D: .; size: .; DNA: TGTGCCAGCAGCAGGAAAGAGACCCAGTACTTC; CDR3: CASSRKETQYF
J: TRBJ2-7; V: TRBV5-1; D: TRBD2; size: .; DNA: TGCGCCAGCAGCTTGGGGGTTAGCGGGGGGTATCACGAGCAGTACTTC; CDR3: CASSLGVSGGYHEQYF
J: TRBJ2-3; V: TRBV7-2; D: TRBD2; size: once; DNA: TGTGCCAGCAGCTTAGCGCACGGCGGGGGATACACAGATACGCAGTATTTT; CDR3: CASSLAHGGGYTDTQYF
J: TRBJ1-2; V: TRBV9; D: .; size: few; DNA: TGTGCCAGCAGCGCCAGAGGAGGCTATGGCTACACCTTC; CDR3: CASSARGGYGYTF
J: TRBJ2-7; V: TRBV7-2; D: TRBD2; size: .; DNA: TGTGCCAGCAGCCCGAGTTTTCTAGCGGATTCCTACGAGCAGTACTTC; CDR3: CASSPSFLADSYEQYF
J: TRBJ2-5; V: TRBV6-1; D: .; size: .; DNA: TGTGCCAGCTCTGGACGGATTCAAGAGACCCAGTACTTC; CDR3: CASSGRIQETQYF
J: TRBJ2-3; V: TRBV19; D: .; size: .; DNA: TGTGCCAGTAGTCCCAAGGGGGGAGGCCCCCCAGATACGCAGTATTTT; CDR3: CASSPKGGGPPDTQYF
J: TRBJ2-3; V: TRBV5-5; D: TRBD1; size: .; DNA: TGTGCCAGCAACTTTCCCCGGGACAGGGGTCCAGATACGCAGTATTTT; CDR3: CASNFPRDRGPDTQYF
J: TRBJ2-5; V: TRBV18; D: .; size: .; DNA: TGTGCCAGCTCACGGGGAACACAAGAGACCCAGTACTTC; CDR3: CASSRGTQETQYF
J: TRBJ1-1; V: TRBV30; D: TRBD1; size: once; DNA: TGTGCCTGGAGCCATGGGACAGGGAACACTGAAGCTTTCTTT; CDR3: CAWSHGTGNTEAFF
J: TRBJ2-2; V: TRBV5-1; D: TRBD2; size: .; DNA: TGCGCCAGCAGCAGGACCGGGGGACTAGGCGGGGAGCTGTTTTTT; CDR3: CASSRTGGLGGELFF
J: TRBJ2-1; V: TRBV28; D: .; size: .; DNA: TGTGCCAGCAGCCAAGTATACAATGAGCAGTTCTTC; CDR3: CASSQVYNEQFF
J: TRBJ2-7; V: TRBV7-6; D: .; size: .; DNA: TGTGCCAGCAGCGCCCTTCCGGGCTACGAGCAGTACTTC; CDR3: CASSALPGYEQYF
J: TRBJ2-7; V: TRBV19; D: .; size: .; DNA: TGTGCCAGTAGTATAGGTACGTGGAGGGACGAGCAGTACTTC; CDR3: CASSIGTWRDEQYF
J: TRBJ2-2; V: TRBV5-1; D: .; size: .; DNA: TGCGCCAGCAGCTTGGTGCGGGGCAGCACCGGGGAGCTGTTTTTT; CDR3: CASSLVRGSTGELFF
J: TRBJ1-5; V: TRBV6-5; D: TRBD1; size: .; DNA: TGTGCCAGCAGTACGGGACAGGAAAATCAGCCCCAGCATTTT; CDR3: CASSTGQENQPQHF
J: TRBJ1-2; V: TRBV19; D: .; size: .; DNA: TGTGCCAGTAGTCCCGACGGGGAGTATGGCTACACCTTC; CDR3: CASSPDGEYGYTF
J: TRBJ2-7; V: TRBV18; D: TRBD1; size: .; DNA: TGTGCCAGCTCACCCGGGACAGGCTACGAGCAGTACTTC; CDR3: CASSPGTGYEQYF
J: TRBJ2-2; V: TRBV7-2; D: TRBD1; size: .; DNA: TGTGCCAGCAGCTATACCGGGACAGTTAACACCGGGGAGCTGTTTTTT; CDR3: CASSYTGTVNTGELFF
J: TRBJ2-5; V: TRBV10-3; D: .; size: .; DNA: TGTGCCATCAGTGACCGCCTGAGGGCGCAAGAGACCCAGTACTTC; CDR3: CAISDRLRAQETQYF